Listed here is a single T cell receptor beta chain. This CDR3 is built from 13 residues. CDR1 and CDR2 from the germline V gene are MNHEY and SMNVEV (reference sequence). V lost 7 bases and J 7 bases, leaving 13 bases between the germline ends. This entry belongs to a study of control samples from healthy donors and cancer patients. Assay: immunoSEQ multiplex PCR; the TCRdb copy retains only in-frame clones and omits some. Found here are 80,000 to 100,000 clones, roughly 92% of them singletons; the top ten hold 2.5% to 3.5%. The sequenced sample was blood. This clonotype originated in a human donor in good health. The donor label of this sample is uncertain. V gene TRBV27 combines with J gene TRBJ1-4, with D unclear. The CDR3 here is CASTSRGLEKLFF. CDR3 nucleotide sequence: TGTGCCAGCACTTCCCGAGGGCTTGAAAAACTGTTTTTT.